The 31 T cell receptor beta chains in this list originate from one sample, sequenced in a study of blood T cell repertoires in COVID-19. Profiled with immunoSEQ multiplex PCR; TCRdb holds only in-frame clones, not every one. The sample carries 200,000 to 250,000 clones, around nine tenths recorded once. Material for sequencing was peripheral blood. These receptor sequences come from a man aged 55 to 70 with acute or convalescent COVID-19.

The genes are TRBV5-4 and TRBJ2-3, with 10 bases aligning to TRBD2. Germline loops: CDR1 SGHNT, CDR2 YYREEE (reference sequence). J was trimmed by 8 bases and V by 5 bases; bases with no gene match: 11. The length of the CDR3 is 15 residues. The CDR3, as DNA: TGTGCCAGCAGGGTTGCGACTAGCGGGTGGGGTACGCAGTATTTT. Residues: CASRVATSGWGTQYF.

The J gene is TRBJ2-7, the V gene TRBV19; weak D call: TRBD2 (5 bases). Trimming cost V 7 bases and J 2 bases, with 12 bases left between them. The CDR3 length is 13 residues. Germline values: CDR1 LNHDA, CDR2 SQIVND (reference sequence). Here the CDR3 DNA reads TGTGCCAGTACGTTCCCGGGGACCTACGAGCAGTACTTC. Its protein is CASTFPGTYEQYF.

The chain joins TRBV27 to TRBJ1-1; D uncertain. Germline-derived CDR1 and CDR2 are MNHEY and SMNVEV (reference sequence). The CDR3 runs 14 residues. The V gene lost 2 bases and the J gene lost 0 bases, with 7 bases spanning the gap. This chain's CDR3 is CASSLGGMNTEAFF. CDR3 nucleotide sequence: TGTGCCAGCAGTTTAGGAGGGATGAACACTGAAGCTTTCTTT.

The V gene is TRBV7-9, the J gene TRBJ2-3; TRBD2 aligns across 7 bases. CDR1 is SEHNR and CDR2 is FQNEAQ in the germline V gene (reference sequence). The V segment lost 4 bases and the J segment 0 bases; nucleotides outside the gene matches: 1. The CDR3 is 14 amino acids. The chain's CDR3 is CASSSLASTDTQYF. In DNA form, the CDR3 reads TGTGCCAGCAGCTCACTAGCGAGCACAGATACGCAGTATTTT.

On this clone: Distinct nucleotide sequences in the sample also encode this CDR3. The chain is built from TRBV3-1 (or the pseudogene TRBV3-2) and TRBJ1-2; D might be TRBD1 (5 bases). Germline V gene data show CDR1 as LGHDT and CDR2 as YNNKEL (reference sequence). Trimming took 0 bases from V and 7 from J, leaving 12 bases between them. This CDR3 comprises 14 residues. The CDR3 coding sequence is TGTGCCAGCAGCCAAGATCTCGGGGGTCTTGGCTACACCTTC. This translates into CASSQDLGGLGYTF.

The rearrangement uses TRBV7-9 and TRBJ1-6; D is unresolved. V shed 1 base and J shed 7 bases, with 11 bases lying between them. In germline, CDR1 is SEHNR, CDR2 FQNEAQ (reference sequence). CDR3 size: 15 residues. The CDR3 loop is CASSLGGQVNSPLHF. Written as DNA, the CDR3 is TGTGCCAGCAGCTTAGGTGGGCAAGTGAATTCACCCCTCCACTTT.

The chain carries TRBV6-5 and TRBJ1-2, with 9 bases matching TRBD1. Looked up from germline, CDR1 is MNHEY and CDR2 is SVGAGI. This CDR3 has 13 amino acids. J was trimmed by 7 bases and V by 6 bases; bases with no gene match: 6. CDR3 region: CASRGQGRGGYTF. The CDR3 bases are TGTGCCAGCAGAGGACAGGGGAGAGGTGGCTACACCTTC.

The rearrangement links TRBV7-9 to TRBJ1-5; TRBD1 agrees at 7 bases. The CDR3 covers 15 residues. V lost 5 bases, J lost 5 bases, and 9 bases stayed unmatched. Germline V gives CDR1 SEHNR, CDR2 FQNEAQ (reference sequence). The CDR3 coding sequence is TGTGCCAGCAGCCCCCCAGGGGACAGATATCAGCCCCAGCATTTT. Amino acid sequence: CASSPPGDRYQPQHF.

Written as DNA, the CDR3 is TGTGCCAGCAGCTTGTGGGCAGGGAGGGGCAATGAGCAGTTCTTC. This translates into CASSLWAGRGNEQFF. The chain has TRBV7-6 and TRBJ2-1; TRBD2 matches at 7 bases. The germline V gene has CDR1 SGHVS and CDR2 FNYEAQ. The trim removed 3 bases at V and 6 bases at J, leaving 8 bases unmatched. This CDR3 spans 15 amino acids.

The chain links TRBV19 to TRBJ2-5, with 10 positions matching TRBD2. Unmatched junction bases numbered 7, after V lost 5 bases and J lost 1 base. Per germline, CDR1 LNHDA and CDR2 SQIVND (reference sequence). The CDR3 runs 16 residues. CDR3: CASSPVAGGVQETQYF. The CDR3 DNA reads as TGTGCCAGTAGTCCAGTAGCGGGGGGCGTCCAAGAGACCCAGTACTTC.

The chain employs TRBV4-3 and TRBJ2-3, with TRBD1 matching over 9 bases. Germline CDR1 reads LGHNA; CDR2 reads YSLEER. The V and J ends lost 5 bases and 3 bases, in that order; junction bases with no gene match: 6. CDR3 length: 15 amino acids. CDR3 loop: CASSIGDRGTDTQYF. CDR3 coding DNA: TGCGCCAGCAGCATAGGCGACAGGGGGACAGATACGCAGTATTTT.

The gene calls are TRBV5-4 and TRBJ2-7; TRBD1 agrees at 9 bases. Per germline, CDR1 SGHNT and CDR2 YYREEE (reference sequence). The CDR3 is made up of 14 amino acids. The V segment lost 4 bases and the J segment 9 bases; nucleotides outside the gene matches: 11. In nucleotides, the CDR3 is TGTGCCAGCAGCATACAGGGGGCGCTTGATTGGCAGTACTTC. Residues: CASSIQGALDWQYF.

This rearrangement joins TRBV4-3 to TRBJ1-6; 8 bases align to TRBD1. The CDR3 is 16 amino acids. Germline assignment: CDR1 LGHNA and CDR2 YSLEER. V gave up 2 bases and J gave up 4 bases; unmatched junction bases: 4. The CDR3 is CASSQRQGNYNSPLHF. CDR3 bases: TGCGCCAGCAGCCAACGACAGGGGAATTATAATTCACCCCTCCACTTT.

The V gene is TRBV6-5, the J gene TRBJ2-4, with TRBD1 as a possible D gene (5 bases). The CDR3 contains 14 residues. Trimming pared 6 bases from V and 6 bases from J, leaving 15 bases between. Looked up from germline, CDR1 is MNHEY and CDR2 is SVGAGI. The CDR3 DNA sequence: TGTGCCAGCAGGGGGCTTTTTCGGCCAAACATTCAGTACTTC. It encodes CASRGLFRPNIQYF.

The CDR3 DNA reads TGCGCCAGCAGCCCGGACAGGGCCGAAGAGACCCAGTACTTC. This codes for CASSPDRAEETQYF. This chain uses TRBV5-1 with TRBJ2-5, with TRBD1 matching over 8 bases. J gave up 3 bases and V 4 bases, and 5 bases lay outside the gene matches. CDR3 length: 14 amino acids. Per the germline V gene, CDR1 is SGHRS and CDR2 is YFSETQ.

V usage is TRBV7-6 and J usage is TRBJ2-7; TRBD1 matches at 8 bases. CDR3 length: 15 residues. Trimming at V came to 5 bases and at J to 0 bases, leaving 6 bases not matched to a gene. The germline gives CDR1 SGHVS, CDR2 FNYEAQ. This CDR3 is CASSPTGASSYEQYF. Here the CDR3 DNA reads TGTGCCAGCAGCCCGACAGGGGCGAGCTCCTACGAGCAGTACTTC.

CDR3 sequence reads: CASSRDRVYDGYTF. The CDR3 region has the DNA TGTGCCAGCAGCAGGGACAGGGTTTACGATGGCTACACCTTC. J is TRBJ1-2 and V is TRBV28; 9 bases are shared with TRBD1. V trimming: 6 bases; J trimming: 6 bases; junction bases outside the gene matches: 8. This CDR3 has 14 residues. Germline V gene data show CDR1 as MDHEN and CDR2 as SYDVKM.

This sequence joins TRBV19 and TRBJ1-4; D gene unclear. Per germline, CDR1 LNHDA and CDR2 SQIVND (reference sequence). There are 12 residues in the CDR3. The V end lost 5 bases, the J end lost 7 bases, and 8 bases lay between the germline ends. In DNA form, the CDR3 reads TGTGCCAGTAGTTTTCCGGGTGAAAAACTGTTTTTT. This sequence encodes CASSFPGEKLFF.

The chain carries TRBV5-4 and TRBJ1-1; D possibly corresponds to TRBD1 (5 bases). Trimming left V 0 bases short and J 0 bases short, with 12 bases between. The CDR3 covers 16 residues. Germline CDR1 is SGHNT and CDR2 is YYREEE (reference sequence). CDR3 in DNA: TGTGCCAGCAGCTTGGATATCGGCAGGGTGAACACTGAAGCTTTCTTT. Protein: CASSLDIGRVNTEAFF.

The chain recombines TRBV2 with TRBJ1-5, with D perhaps matching TRBD1 (5 bases). V was pared by 4 bases and J by 9 bases, with 19 bases between. Looked up from germline, CDR1 is SNHLY and CDR2 is FYNNEI. The CDR3 covers 15 residues. The CDR3 loop is CASSVPSGGVMPQHF. The CDR3 DNA sequence: TGTGCCAGCAGTGTGCCAAGCGGGGGGGTGATGCCCCAGCATTTT.

The V gene is TRBV6-1, the J gene TRBJ2-7; the match to TRBD1 covers 9 bases. V lost 2 bases and J lost 5; bases outside the gene matches: 4. The CDR3 sequence is 14 residues long. Per germline, CDR1 MNHNS and CDR2 SASEGT. CDR3 sequence: CASSERTGVHEQYF. CDR3 DNA sequence: TGTGCCAGCAGTGAAAGGACAGGGGTCCACGAGCAGTACTTC.

The rearrangement uses TRBV6-6 and TRBJ1-4; D uncertain. The CDR3 length is 12 residues. Germline V CDR1 and CDR2: MNHNY, SVGAGI (reference sequence). Trimming shortened V by 5 bases and J by 8 bases, and 9 bases separated the two germline ends. The CDR3 bases are TGTGCCAGCAGTGGTTGGAGCGAAAAACTGTTTTTT. Translation: CASSGWSEKLFF.

V is TRBV9 and J is TRBJ1-3; the match to TRBD1 covers 11 bases. Germline lookup yields CDR1 SGDLS and CDR2 YYNGEE. The V gene end was trimmed by 1 base and the J gene end by 4 bases; junction bases not matched to a gene: 7. The CDR3 totals 17 residues. The CDR3 coding sequence is TGTGCCAGCAGCGTAACCGGGACAGGGGGTTACGGAAACACCATATATTTT. Its protein is CASSVTGTGGYGNTIYF.

The J gene is TRBJ2-6, the V gene TRBV7-3; the match to TRBD1 covers 10 bases. This CDR3 is built from 13 residues. V shed 4 bases and J 19 bases; nucleotides not matched to a gene: 10. Germline CDR1 SGHTA, CDR2 FQGTGA. The CDR3 region has the DNA TGTGCCAGCAGCTCATTGGACAGGGGGTCCATTACTTTC. This encodes CASSSLDRGSITF.

CDR3 in DNA: TGTGCCAGCAGTTACACTAGCGGGGGAGAAGAGACCCAGTACTTC. The encoded protein is CASSYTSGGEETQYF. The chain links TRBV6-5 to TRBJ2-5, with 11 bases fitting TRBD2. The CDR3 is 15 residues long. Germline CDR1 reads MNHEY; CDR2 reads SVGAGI. The J segment lost 3 bases and the V segment lost 2 bases, leaving 2 bases of the junction unmatched.

The chain uses TRBV29-1 and TRBJ1-4; D unclear. Trimming removed 6 bases at V and 2 bases at J, with 10 bases between. Germline-derived CDR1 and CDR2 are SQVTM and ANQGSEA. This CDR3 has 13 amino acids. In DNA form, the CDR3 reads TGCAGCGTCCAGGCTACGACTAATGAAAAACTGTTTTTT. Protein sequence: CSVQATTNEKLFF. The complete variable domain, with remaining parts taken from reference TRBV29-1 and TRBJ1-4, reads SAVISQKPSRDICQRGTSLTIQCQVDSQVTMMFWYRQQPGQSLTLIATANQGSEATYESGFVIDKFPISRPNLTFSTLTVSNMSPEDSSIYLCSVQATTNEKLFFGSGTQLSVL.

The chain combines TRBV5-1 with TRBJ2-2; D gene ambiguous. The CDR3 contains 13 residues. Germline CDR1 is SGHRS and CDR2 is YFSETQ. Trimming shortened V by 0 bases and J by 3 bases, and 3 bases separated the two germline ends. This CDR3 is CASSLGDTGELFF. For the CDR3, the DNA is TGCGCCAGCAGCTTGGGCGACACCGGGGAGCTGTTTTTT.

The J gene is TRBJ2-3, the V gene TRBV10-1; 9 bases align to TRBD2. J was trimmed by 7 bases and V by 6 bases; bases with no gene match: 2. The CDR3 has 12 amino acids. Germline V gives CDR1 WNHNN, CDR2 SYGVQD (reference sequence). CDR3 residues: CASSGTSNTQYF. The CDR3 DNA follows: TGCGCCAGCAGCGGGACTAGCAATACGCAGTATTTT.

This clone has a handful of counts. The chain employs TRBV3-1 (or the pseudogene TRBV3-2) and TRBJ2-7, with TRBD2 matching over 11 bases. The CDR3 is 15 residues long. Germline V gene lookup returns CDR1 LGHDT and CDR2 YNNKEL (reference sequence). V lost 2 bases to trimming and J lost 6 bases; unmatched junction nucleotides: 6. The CDR3 DNA is TGTGCCAGCAGCCAAAGAACTAGCGGGGGATCCGAGCAGTACTTC. Residues: CASSQRTSGGSEQYF.

This rearrangement joins TRBV19 to TRBJ2-3; TRBD1 matches at 7 bases. In germline, CDR1 is LNHDA, CDR2 SQIVND (reference sequence). V trimming: 5 bases; J trimming: 1 base; junction bases outside the gene matches: 9. The CDR3 totals 16 residues. CDR3 DNA sequence: TGTGCCAGTAGTTCAGGACAGGTGGATGGCACAGATACGCAGTATTTT. As protein: CASSSGQVDGTDTQYF.

J is TRBJ2-7 and V is TRBV15, with TRBD1 matching over 11 bases. Germline V gene lookup returns CDR1 LNHNV and CDR2 YYDKDF (reference sequence). J lost 6 bases, V lost 0 bases, and 4 bases had no gene match. The CDR3 runs 15 residues. CDR3 nucleotide sequence: TGTGCCACCAGCAGAGATCGCGGGACAGGGGGCGAGCAGTACTTC. It translates to CATSRDRGTGGEQYF.